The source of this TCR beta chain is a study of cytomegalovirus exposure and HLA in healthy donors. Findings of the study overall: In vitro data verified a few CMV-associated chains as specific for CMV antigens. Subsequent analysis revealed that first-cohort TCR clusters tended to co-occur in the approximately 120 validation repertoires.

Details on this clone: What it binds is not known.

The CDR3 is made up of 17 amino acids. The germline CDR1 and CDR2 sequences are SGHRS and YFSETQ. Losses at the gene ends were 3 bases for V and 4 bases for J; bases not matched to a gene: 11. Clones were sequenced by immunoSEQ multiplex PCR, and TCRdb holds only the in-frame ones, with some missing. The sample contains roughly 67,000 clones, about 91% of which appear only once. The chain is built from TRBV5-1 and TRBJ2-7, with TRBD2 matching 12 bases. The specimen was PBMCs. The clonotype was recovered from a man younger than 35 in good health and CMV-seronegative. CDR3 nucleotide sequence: TGCGCCAGCAGCTCACCTCTAGCGGGAGGGCCTAAGTACGAGCAGTACTTC. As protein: CASSSPLAGGPKYEQYF.